Listed below are T cell receptor beta chains from one sample, sequenced in a study of blood T cell repertoires in COVID-19. Using immunoSEQ multiplex PCR, the repertoire was profiled, and TCRdb retains in-frame clones only, with some absent. In the table there are over 110,000 clones, 80% of which are singletons. The sample was peripheral blood. These receptors were collected from a man between 65 and 85 years old who had recovered from COVID-19. Both conserved end residues are part of each CDR3. Each record gives: D gene, J gene, clone size, V gene, CDR3 DNA, CDR3 protein. The D gene is left open where the match is weak. Part of the rows lack a size; the others show once, few, many or a class for expanded clones.

TRBD1	TRBJ2-3	once	TRBV27	TGTGCCAGCAGTTTATTAACGGGACAGACAAACACAGATACGCAGTATTTT	CASSLLTGQTNTDTQYF
NA	TRBJ1-3	many	TRBV19	TGTGCCAGTAGTTTGACAGGTCGGCACACCATATATTTT	CASSLTGRHTIYF
NA	TRBJ2-7	NA	TRBV18	TGTGCCAGCTCCGAACGTTCGACAGGAACCTACGAGCAGTACTTC	CASSERSTGTYEQYF
NA	TRBJ2-3	NA	TRBV18	TGTGCCAGCTCACCCGTCGGGAGAGACACAGATACGCAGTATTTT	CASSPVGRDTDTQYF
NA	TRBJ2-7	NA	TRBV7-9	TGTGCCAGCAGCTTTTCAGGGGACCCGGTTTACGAGCAGTACTTC	CASSFSGDPVYEQYF
NA	TRBJ2-1	NA	TRBV21-1	TGTGCCAGCAGTCCCCGGAGGAGGGCCTACAATGAGCAGTTCTTC	CASSPRRRAYNEQFF
NA	TRBJ2-1	NA	TRBV5-4	TGTGCCAGCAGTACTAGGGAGAGCTCCTACAATGAGCAGTTCTTC	CASSTRESSYNEQFF
NA	TRBJ2-1	NA	TRBV11-3	TGTGCCAGCAGCTCTCTGGGCCTTGAGCAGTTCTTC	CASSSLGLEQFF
NA	TRBJ2-2	NA	TRBV19	TGTGCCAGTAGTATCTCCCTGCGCGGGGAGCTGTTTTTT	CASSISLRGELFF
TRBD1	TRBJ2-3	NA	TRBV19	TGTGCCGCTGGGACCCGGGACAGGGGGCTATATACGCAGTATTTT	CAAGTRDRGLYTQYF
TRBD2	TRBJ2-3	NA	TRBV29-1	TGCAGCGTTTTCACGGGAGCGGGAGTTGGCACAGATACGCAGTATTTT	CSVFTGAGVGTDTQYF
NA	TRBJ1-1	medium-sized	TRBV7-9	TGTGCCAGCAGCCTGACAGCGAACACTGAAGCTTTCTTT	CASSLTANTEAFF
NA	TRBJ1-5	NA	TRBV24-1	TGTGCCACCAGTGCAGACTATAGCAATCAGCCCCAGCATTTT	CATSADYSNQPQHF
TRBD2	TRBJ2-3	NA	TRBV5-1	TGCGCCAGCAGCTTGGCTCTAGCGGGTCCCACAGATACGCAGTATTTT	CASSLALAGPTDTQYF
TRBD2	TRBJ2-1	NA	TRBV10-1	TGCGCCAGCAGTGAGAGCGGGAGGAATGAGCAGTTCTTC	CASSESGRNEQFF
TRBD2	TRBJ2-3	NA	TRBV3-1/TRBV3-2	TGTGCCAGCAGCCAAGACGGGACTAGCGGAGTGGGGGCAGATACGCAGTATTTT	CASSQDGTSGVGADTQYF
TRBD1	TRBJ2-7	NA	TRBV5-1	TGCGCCAGCAGCCCGATGACAGGGGGTATCTACGAGCAGTACTTC	CASSPMTGGIYEQYF
TRBD2	TRBJ2-1	NA	TRBV7-2	TGTGCCAGCAGCTTAGTAGCGGGATTAGACAATGAGCAGTTCTTC	CASSLVAGLDNEQFF
NA	TRBJ2-2	NA	TRBV4-3	TGCGCCAGCAGCCAAGGGGACTTACACACCGGGGAGCTGTTTTTT	CASSQGDLHTGELFF
TRBD2	TRBJ2-1	NA	TRBV15	TGTGCCACCAGCTTCCGGGGGGTGGGAGTGTCCAATGAGCAGTTCTTC	CATSFRGVGVSNEQFF
TRBD1	TRBJ1-1	NA	TRBV30	TGTGCCTGGAGTGTTGCAGGGGGGACTGAAGCTTTCTTT	CAWSVAGGTEAFF
NA	TRBJ2-7	NA	TRBV7-2	TGTGCCAGCAGCTTAGGAGGGTCAGGAGGGTACGAGCAGTACTTC	CASSLGGSGGYEQYF
TRBD1	TRBJ2-2	NA	TRBV9	TGTGCCAGCAGCGTCCCCCGAGACAGGGGCGGCACCGGGGAGCTGTTTTTT	CASSVPRDRGGTGELFF
NA	TRBJ2-1	NA	TRBV12-5	TGTGCTAGTGGTTTGGTAGATGGACAGCTTTACAATGAGCAGTTCTTC	CASGLVDGQLYNEQFF
TRBD2	TRBJ2-5	NA	TRBV5-1	TGCGCCAGCAGCTTGACGCCTAGCGGGAGGGGCGAGACCCAGTACTTC	CASSLTPSGRGETQYF
NA	TRBJ1-5	NA	TRBV28	TGTGCCAGCATCCCAGGCTCGCTACGACGGCAGCCCCAGCATTTT	CASIPGSLRRQPQHF
TRBD1	TRBJ1-6	few	TRBV5-6	TGTGCCAGCAGCTACCGGACAGGGGGTTCACCCCTCCACTTT	CASSYRTGGSPLHF
NA	TRBJ2-7	NA	TRBV15	TGTGCCACCAGCTGGACAACAGGAGCCTACGAGCAGTACTTC	CATSWTTGAYEQYF
NA	TRBJ1-2	once	TRBV12-3/TRBV12-4	TGTGCCAGCAGTTTAAGGGGCGGCTACACCTTC	CASSLRGGYTF
TRBD1	TRBJ1-1	few	TRBV19	TGTGCCAGTAGTATAGACTTCCCACAGGGGGGGAGGTCTGAAGCTTTCTTT	CASSIDFPQGGRSEAFF
NA	TRBJ2-1	NA	TRBV9	TGTGCCAGCAGCGCAGGCCCCACGGTGGATGAGCAGTTCTTC	CASSAGPTVDEQFF
TRBD1	TRBJ2-2	NA	TRBV5-5	TGTGCCAGCAGCCCCGGACAGGGTCACGCGAACACCGGGGAGCTGTTTTTT	CASSPGQGHANTGELFF
NA	TRBJ2-6	NA	TRBV28	TGTGCCAGCAGTTTCGAGGGAGGGGCCAACGTCCTGACTTTC	CASSFEGGANVLTF
TRBD1	TRBJ1-2	few	TRBV29-1	TGCAGCGTCACCGGGACAGGGGCCTCAAGGGGGGGCTACACCTTC	CSVTGTGASRGGYTF
NA	TRBJ1-5	few	TRBV19	TGTGCCAGTGGCGGAGGGATTCGGAATCAGCCCCAGCATTTT	CASGGGIRNQPQHF
NA	TRBJ1-4	NA	TRBV18	TGTGCCAGCTCACCACGGGGGACACGGACGTATTCAACTAATGAAAAACTGTTTTTT	CASSPRGTRTYSTNEKLFF
TRBD1	TRBJ2-7	NA	TRBV10-3	TGTGCCATCAGTGATACGGACAGGGGCTACGAGCAGTACTTC	CAISDTDRGYEQYF
TRBD1	TRBJ2-7	NA	TRBV4-3	TGCGCCAGCAGCCAAGATGGGGACAGGCACGAGCAGTACTTC	CASSQDGDRHEQYF
NA	TRBJ2-7	NA	TRBV7-9	TGTGCCAGCAGCTCCCGGGACTTCCTCTCCTACGAGCAGTACTTC	CASSSRDFLSYEQYF
NA	TRBJ1-1	medium-sized	TRBV19	TGTGCCAGTAGTAAAATTGGCCTTAACACTGAAGCTTTCTTT	CASSKIGLNTEAFF
NA	TRBJ2-7	few	TRBV7-2	TGTGCCAGCAGCTTTGGCAGGGTCTACGAGCAGTACTTC	CASSFGRVYEQYF
NA	TRBJ2-2	NA	TRBV7-2	TGTGCCAGCAGCTCCCCTAACACCGGGGAGCTGTTTTTT	CASSSPNTGELFF
TRBD2	TRBJ2-1	NA	TRBV2	TGTGCCAGCACCACTAGCGGGAGATTCGGCAATGAGCAGTTCTTC	CASTTSGRFGNEQFF
TRBD1	TRBJ1-3	NA	TRBV19	TGTGCCAGTAGTACGACAGGGGGGTCTGGAAACACCATATATTTT	CASSTTGGSGNTIYF
TRBD1	TRBJ2-1	NA	TRBV10-3	TGTGCCATCAGTGACTCGGACAGGGTTGGCAATGAGCAGTTCTTC	CAISDSDRVGNEQFF